This T cell receptor (beta chain) came from a study of T cell clusters in autoimmune cytopenias. TRB was amplified from about 270 ng of peripheral blood genomic DNA per sample. CDR3 length: 13 residues. CDR1 is SGHAT and CDR2 is FQNNGV in the germline V gene. TRB was amplified by touch-down multiplex PCR, primer pools A and B combined. Reprocessing the multiplex PCR reads, TCRdb reports a single entry for every CDR3 protein and omits DNA. The table lists 11,000 or so distinct CDR3 sequences. In addition, the sample was reused for a study of T cell repertoires in aging, cancer and after chemotherapy.

The clonotype comes from a human donor in good health. The specimen was peripheral blood. V is TRBV11-2 and J is TRBJ2-2. The CDR3 protein is CASSSLRGGELFF.